What follows are 20 T cell receptor beta chains derived from one specimen sequenced in a study of T-cell reconstitution after alpha-beta-depleted transplantation in children (dated by TCRdb to 2016 to 2018). The sample's treatment or condition, from its label and the paper: allogeneic hematopoietic cell transplantation with graft depleted of TCRalphabeta T cells and CD19 B cells. Library prep was done by PCR. These reads were obtained on an Illumina HiSeq 2500. Molecular barcoding was employed in the preparation of TCR libraries, with unique molecular identifiers being used to normalize TCRbeta repertoire quantification. The public reads were reprocessed in TCRdb via fastp at Q25 and MiXCR, keeping in-frame beta chains. Each record represents a unique CDR3 protein, reported with the most common genes and DNA among its rows. For this sample the table gives 150,000 to 200,000 distinct CDR3 sequences, of which 6.3% were detected only once. The biggest ten clones account for roughly 4.7% of the sample.

Sample: PBMCs, taken before TCRalphabeta/CD19-depleted stem cell transplant. The receptors derive from a girl less than two years old with combined immunodeficiency, due to receive a stem cell transplant.

This rearrangement joins TRBV12-3 or TRBV12-4 to TRBJ1-6; tentatively, D is TRBD1 (5 bases). The V and J ends lost 3 bases and 15 bases respectively, with 12 bases between them. This CDR3 has 12 residues. The CDR3 reads CASSFIEGLLHF. The CDR3 DNA is TGTGCCAGCAGTTTTATCGAGGGACTCCTCCACTTT.

The chain combines TRBV5-1 with TRBJ2-1, with D possibly TRBD2 on 7 matching bases. Germline V gene sequence: CDR1 SGHRS, CDR2 YFSETQ. This CDR3 contains 15 residues. Trimming pared 7 bases from V and 0 bases from J, leaving 14 bases between. CDR3 sequence (DNA): TGCGCCAGCGGGGCGGGGGACATCTCCTACAATGAGCAGTTCTTC. Translating gives CASGAGDISYNEQFF.

This clonotype was detected many times. The rearrangement links TRBV20-1 to TRBJ1-2; D is ambiguous. Germline V gene data show CDR1 as DFQATT and CDR2 as SNEGSKA (reference sequence). Trimming took 1 base from V and 4 from J, leaving 25 bases between them. There are 18 residues in the CDR3. DNA of the CDR3: TGCAGTGCTAGAGCCTTGAGGTGGCGGGAAGATGCTAGCTATGGCTACACCTTC. This sequence encodes CSARALRWREDASYGYTF.

Comments on this clonotype: Being one base from a much bigger clone, this may be a read error. The conserved phenylalanine or tryptophan normally closing the CDR3 is absent here, so this likely arose from a read error. The gene calls are TRBV5-1 and TRBJ1-1; D is unclear. Germline V gives CDR1 SGHRS, CDR2 YFSETQ. Trimming removed 3 bases from V and 1 base from J, with 13 bases in between. This CDR3 has 15 residues. The CDR3 DNA follows: TGCGCCAGCAGCTGGATCCTCGGAGCGAACACTGAAGCTTTCTGT. Amino acids: CASSWILGANTEAFC.

This clonotype has at least ten counts. J is TRBJ2-3 and V is TRBV27; 12 bases fit TRBD2. The CDR3 totals 15 residues. Per germline, CDR1 MNHEY and CDR2 SMNVEV (reference sequence). V was pared by 4 bases and J by 4 bases, with 3 bases of the junction left unmatched. This CDR3 is CASSSLAGGSDTQYF. CDR3 sequence (DNA): TGTGCCAGCAGTTCCCTAGCGGGAGGGTCAGATACGCAGTATTTT.

This clonotype was observed many times. CDR3 sequence: CSARTIEGEQYF. DNA of the CDR3: TGCAGTGCTCGGACAATAGAAGGCGAGCAGTACTTC. This rearrangement joins TRBV20-1 to TRBJ2-7; tentatively, D is TRBD1 (5 bases). CDR3 length: 12 amino acids. The germline gives CDR1 DFQATT, CDR2 SNEGSKA (reference sequence). V lost 5 bases, J lost 6 bases, and 14 bases lay in between.

This clonotype has ten or more counts. CDR3 in amino acids: CSVTGDIQYF. DNA for the CDR3: TGCAGCGTTACAGGGGACATTCAGTACTTC. This sequence joins TRBV29-1 and TRBJ2-4; 7 bases agree with TRBD1. This CDR3 contains 10 residues. CDR1 is SQVTM, CDR2 ANQGSEA, per germline. Trimming removed 5 bases from V and 8 bases from J; junction bases left unmatched: 0.

The table lists this clonotype with many counts. J is TRBJ2-3 and V is TRBV29-1; TRBD2 is a possible D gene (7 bases). The CDR3 has 15 amino acids. Germline V CDR1 and CDR2: SQVTM, ANQGSEA. V was trimmed by 7 bases and J by 0 bases, leaving 17 bases between them. CDR3 bases: TGCAGCGGGGGGGGCTGGGGGGAAAGCACAGATACGCAGTATTTT. Translating gives CSGGGWGESTDTQYF.

This clonotype was picked up many times. This chain links TRBV12-3 or TRBV12-4 with TRBJ2-2; D remains unclear. CDR3 length: 14 residues. Trimming removed 3 bases at V and 4 bases at J, with 9 bases between. CDR3 sequence (DNA): TGTGCCAGCAGTTTTGCAGGAGTCACCGGGGAGCTGTTTTTT. Protein: CASSFAGVTGELFF.

At least ten counts were recorded for this clonotype. V is TRBV29-1 and J is TRBJ2-5; D is perhaps TRBD2 (7 bases). The CDR3 is made up of 13 amino acids. CDR1 SQVTM and CDR2 ANQGSEA come from the germline V gene. With 3 bases removed from V and 5 bases from J, the gap between germline ends came to 13 bases. For the CDR3, the DNA is TGCAGCGTTGACGGGGGGCGCACGGAGACCCAGTACTTC. Its translation is CSVDGGRTETQYF.

The sample holds many counts of this clonotype. This chain connects TRBV4-3 to TRBJ2-1; TRBD1 or TRBD2 may be the D gene (5 bases each). The CDR3 runs 16 residues. The V gene's germline CDR1 is LGHNA and CDR2 YSLEER. Trimming removed 1 base from V and 9 bases from J, with 19 bases in between. CDR3 amino acids: CASSQGTLQGVGEQFF. The DNA of the CDR3 is TGCGCCAGCAGCCAAGGAACACTCCAGGGAGTCGGTGAGCAGTTCTTC.

The V call is TRBV6-2 or TRBV6-3, the J call TRBJ2-5; D might be TRBD1 (6 bases). The CDR3 has 15 residues. The germline V gene has CDR1 MNHEY and CDR2 SVGEGT. Trimming took off 6 bases at V and 1 base at J, with 15 bases between the two ends. The CDR3 region has the DNA TGTGCCAGCAGCGCCACGGGACATATCCAAGAGACCCAGTACTTC. It is translated as CASSATGHIQETQYF.

This clonotype was seen at least ten times. V is TRBV11-2 and J is TRBJ2-7, with 12 bases fitting TRBD2. The CDR3 contains 18 residues. V shed 4 bases, J shed 3 bases, and the junction held 13 bases outside the gene matches. Germline V CDR1 and CDR2: SGHAT, FQNNGV. Written as DNA, the CDR3 is TGTGCCAGCAGCTCGCACCCTAGACTAGCGGGGGTCCTCTACGAGCAGTACTTC. Protein sequence: CASSSHPRLAGVLYEQYF.

This clonotype has at least ten counts. The gene calls are TRBV11-3 and TRBJ2-7; D gene ambiguous. Germline lookup yields CDR1 SGHNT and CDR2 YENEEA. The CDR3 sequence is 16 residues long. V shed 0 bases and J shed 3 bases, with 15 bases lying between them. In DNA, the CDR3 is TGTGCCAGCAGCTTAGAGGCAGGCGAGCCGGACTACGAGCAGTACTTC. It encodes CASSLEAGEPDYEQYF.

This clonotype was observed at least ten times. The chain carries TRBV29-1 and TRBJ2-7, with 9 bases that match TRBD1. CDR3 length: 11 residues. Germline-derived CDR1 and CDR2 are SQVTM and ANQGSEA. J was trimmed by 2 bases and V by 7 bases; bases with no gene match: 0. CDR3 region: CSGTGAYEQYF. The CDR3 DNA is TGCAGCGGGACAGGGGCCTACGAGCAGTACTTC.

This clonotype was recorded many times. The chain links TRBV20-1 to TRBJ2-7; 9 nucleotides line up with TRBD1. Per the germline V gene, CDR1 is DFQATT and CDR2 is SNEGSKA (reference sequence). V was clipped by 3 bases and J by 2 bases; unmatched bases: 5. The length of the CDR3 is 14 residues. The CDR3 bases are TGCAGTGCTAGCCCGGGACAGGGTCCCTACGAGCAGTACTTC. It specifies CSASPGQGPYEQYF.

This clonotype was picked up many times. The chain employs TRBV12-3 or TRBV12-4 and TRBJ2-7; D might be TRBD2 (5 bases). Trimming removed 7 bases at V and 2 bases at J, with 15 bases between. CDR3 length equals 14 residues. CDR3 bases: TGTGCCAGCATGGACGCGGGTGCTGCCTACGAGCAGTACTTC. It yields the protein CASMDAGAAYEQYF.

In this sample, this clonotype turned up many times. This rearrangement joins TRBV5-1 to TRBJ1-1; D unclear. The CDR3 extends over 14 amino acids. With 0 bases removed from V and 7 bases from J, the gap between germline ends came to 13 bases. Germline CDR1 reads SGHRS; CDR2 reads YFSETQ. The CDR3 bases are TGCGCCAGCAGCTTGGTTCGCACGGACCTTGAAGCTTTCTTT. This encodes CASSLVRTDLEAFF.

This clonotype showed up many times. The chain carries TRBV5-6 and TRBJ1-6, with D hard to call. This CDR3 has 14 amino acids. Germline values: CDR1 SGHDT, CDR2 YYEEEE. The V and J ends lost 0 bases and 7 bases respectively, with 8 bases between them. CDR3 sequence: CASSLVQENSPLHF. CDR3 in DNA: TGTGCCAGCAGCTTGGTCCAGGAAAATTCACCCCTCCACTTT.

This clonotype was recorded many times. This chain connects TRBV20-1 to TRBJ2-1, with a tentative D call TRBD2 (5 bases). The CDR3 consists of 16 residues. V lost 0 bases to trimming and J lost 1 base, with 13 bases between them. CDR1 DFQATT and CDR2 SNEGSKA come from the germline V gene (reference sequence). The CDR3, as DNA: TGCAGTGCTAGAGATTCGTTCGAGGGTTCCTACAATGAGCAGTTCTTC. Translating it yields CSARDSFEGSYNEQFF.